Below are 6 T cell receptor beta chains sequenced from a single sample in a study of cytomegalovirus exposure and HLA in healthy donors. With 60 Vbeta and 13 Jbeta primers, the PCR was carried out. Here immunoSEQ multiplex PCR was the method, and the copy in TCRdb shows in-frame clones only, minus some. The sample records around 140,000 clones, about 70% being singletons. The sample consisted of PBMCs. The receptors derive from a male donor in good health and CMV-seronegative.

The chain recombines TRBV5-1 with TRBJ2-4, with no clear D. Trimming left V 4 bases short and J 1 base short, with 15 bases between. This CDR3 has 16 amino acids. CDR1 SGHRS and CDR2 YFSETQ come from the germline V gene. CDR3 in amino acids: CASSPVETLAKNIQYF. CDR3 coding DNA: TGCGCCAGCAGCCCGGTCGAGACACTGGCCAAAAACATTCAGTACTTC.

This clone was detected a few times. The sample has other DNA sequences that encode this CDR3 too. This rearrangement joins TRBV28 to TRBJ2-7; 9 positions match TRBD1. The CDR3 is made up of 14 amino acids. CDR1 and CDR2 from the germline V gene are MDHEN and SYDVKM. V shed 6 bases, J shed 2 bases, and the junction held 5 bases outside the gene matches. The CDR3 DNA is TGTGCCAGCAGGACCGGGACAGGGACCTACGAGCAGTACTTC. Protein sequence: CASRTGTGTYEQYF. The whole variable domain, filled in from reference TRBV28 and TRBJ2-7, reads DVKVTQSSRYLVKRTGEKVFLECVQDMDHENMFWYRQDPGLGLRLIYFSYDVKMKEKGDIPEGYSVSREKKERFSLILESASTNQTSMYLCASRTGTGTYEQYFGPGTRLTVT.

The J gene is TRBJ1-4, the V gene TRBV7-6, with TRBD1 matching 9 bases. Germline V lookup: CDR1 SGHVS, CDR2 FNYEAQ. After removal of 5 bases from V and 6 bases from J, the junction contained 7 bases not matched to a gene. The length of the CDR3 is 15 residues. The CDR3 region is CASSPGQGWDEKLFF. For the CDR3, the DNA is TGTGCCAGCAGCCCAGGACAGGGGTGGGATGAAAAACTGTTTTTT.

Only one count was recorded for this clone. The V call is TRBV23-1, the J call TRBJ2-7, with a possible D match to TRBD1 (6 bases). TRBV23-1 is classed as an ORF, of uncertain function. The V end lost 2 bases, the J end lost 3 bases, and 20 bases lay between the germline ends. The CDR3 contains 17 residues. This chain's CDR3 is CASSQIPRGRGFYEQYF. The CDR3, as DNA: TGCGCCAGCAGTCAAATCCCCCGGGGCAGGGGATTCTACGAGCAGTACTTC.

CDR3 loop: CASSQVVTSGRGTDTQYF. Here the CDR3 DNA reads TGCGCCAGCAGCCAAGTGGTGACTAGCGGGAGGGGCACAGATACGCAGTATTTT. The V gene is TRBV4-3, the J gene TRBJ2-3; 14 bases align to TRBD2. CDR1 and CDR2 (germline): LGHNA, YSLEER. This CDR3 spans 18 amino acids. The V segment lost 1 base and the J segment 1 base; nucleotides outside the gene matches: 4.

The CDR3 here is CASSQGFGITDTQYF. CDR3 in DNA: TGTGCCAGCAGCCAGGGATTTGGTATTACAGATACGCAGTATTTT. V is TRBV5-8 and J is TRBJ2-3, with TRBD1 as a possible D gene (5 bases). V was shortened by 4 bases and J by 3 bases, with 15 bases between the two germline ends. Per germline, CDR1 SGHTS and CDR2 YDEGEE. CDR3 length: 15 amino acids.